These 27 T cell receptor beta chains were sequenced from one sample in a study of T cells in localized non-small cell lung cancer. Assay: immunoSEQ multiplex PCR; the TCRdb copy retains only in-frame clones and omits some. This sample has 40,000 or so clones, with approximately 84% found just once. The source material was peripheral blood, sampled before any cancer treatment. Source of these receptors: a man aged 40 to 70 with stage I lung adenocarcinoma.

The chain's CDR3 is CASSVSAGSYEQYF. CDR3 DNA sequence: TGTGCCAGCAGCGTATCGGCCGGCTCCTACGAGCAGTACTTC. The rearrangement links TRBV9 to TRBJ2-5; D not certain. The J call is uncertain, as TRBJ2-7 better fits the DNA end. Germline V gives CDR1 SGDLS, CDR2 YYNGEE. The CDR3 length is 14 residues.

V usage is TRBV7-9 and J usage is TRBJ2-7, with a possible D match to TRBD2 (6 bases). Trimming removed 5 bases at V and 2 bases at J, with 16 bases between. This CDR3 comprises 15 residues. Germline lookup yields CDR1 SEHNR and CDR2 FQNEAQ (reference sequence). CDR3 DNA: TGTGCCAGCAGCGGGTGGGGCGGGAATCCCTACGAGCAGTACTTC. Its protein is CASSGWGGNPYEQYF.

The V gene is TRBV2, the J gene TRBJ2-2; D not resolved. Trimming shortened V by 5 bases and J by 0 bases, and 7 bases separated the two germline ends. CDR3 length: 14 residues. Germline V lookup: CDR1 SNHLY, CDR2 FYNNEI. CDR3 nucleotides: TGTGCCAGCAGTAAGTCTTCGAACACCGGGGAGCTGTTTTTT. Translation gives CASSKSSNTGELFF.

V is TRBV2 and J is TRBJ1-5; D unresolved. The CDR3 sequence is 13 residues long. Trimming stripped 6 bases from V and 2 bases from J, with 8 bases between. Germline-derived CDR1 and CDR2 are SNHLY and FYNNEI. The CDR3 region is CASSEGGNQPQHF. The CDR3 coding sequence is TGTGCCAGCAGCGAGGGAGGCAATCAGCCCCAGCATTTT.

This rearrangement joins TRBV25-1 to TRBJ2-7; D remains ambiguous. The CDR3 loop spans 13 amino acids. The V gene lost 0 bases and the J gene lost 6 bases, with 9 bases spanning the gap. The germline V gene encodes CDR1 MGHDK and CDR2 SYGVNS. CDR3 residues: CASSEYDGLEQYF. The CDR3 DNA reads TGTGCCAGCAGTGAATATGACGGTCTCGAGCAGTACTTC.

V gene TRBV27 combines with J gene TRBJ2-1; 10 nucleotides agree with TRBD2. CDR1 and CDR2 (germline): MNHEY, SMNVEV (reference sequence). The CDR3 runs to 15 residues. V lost 6 bases, J lost 8 bases, and 10 bases stayed unmatched. The CDR3 DNA is TGTGCCAGCAGCCCAACCCGGACTAGCGGCCATGAGCAGTTCTTC. Translation gives CASSPTRTSGHEQFF.

This chain connects TRBV7-3 to TRBJ1-4, with 10 nucleotides matching TRBD1. V dropped 5 bases and J dropped 4; count of bases not matched to a gene: 10. Germline V gene sequence: CDR1 SGHTA, CDR2 FQGTGA. The CDR3 consists of 17 residues. In DNA form, the CDR3 reads TGTGCCAGCAGCCATAAAGGGACAGGGGCGGGTAATGAAAAACTGTTTTTT. This encodes CASSHKGTGAGNEKLFF.

This chain connects TRBV4-3 to TRBJ2-6, with 10 nucleotides matching TRBD2. The CDR3 is 18 residues long. Germline V gene sequence: CDR1 LGHNA, CDR2 YSLEER. The V gene end was trimmed by 6 bases and the J gene end by 1 base; junction bases not matched to a gene: 9. CDR3 sequence reads: CASSHGASGSSGANVLTF. The CDR3 DNA reads as TGCGCCAGCAGTCACGGGGCTAGCGGGAGTTCTGGGGCCAACGTCCTGACTTTC.

The V call is TRBV9, the J call TRBJ1-4; maybe TRBD1 (5 bases). From germline, CDR1 is SGDLS and CDR2 YYNGEE. This CDR3 contains 14 residues. V lost 3 bases and J 8 bases, leaving 14 bases between the germline ends. The CDR3 here is CASSAGTAYEKLFF. Written as DNA, the CDR3 is TGTGCCAGCAGCGCCGGGACCGCCTACGAAAAACTGTTTTTT.

This clone was detected only a few times. The V call is TRBV5-8, the J call TRBJ1-1; D is undetermined. The length of the CDR3 is 14 residues. Germline V gives CDR1 SGHTS, CDR2 YDEGEE. The germline V and J ends were trimmed by 4 bases and 0 bases, with 10 bases remaining between them. The CDR3, as DNA: TGTGCCAGCAGCCAAACAAGGGTGAACACTGAAGCTTTCTTT. Its protein is CASSQTRVNTEAFF.

V gene TRBV2 combines with J gene TRBJ2-1; no definite D call. Germline assignment: CDR1 SNHLY and CDR2 FYNNEI. V lost 5 bases to trimming and J lost 8 bases, with 19 bases between them. The CDR3 loop spans 15 amino acids. The CDR3 loop is CASSPGRSLNDEQFF. The DNA for the CDR3 is TGTGCCAGCAGTCCCGGACGTTCCTTGAACGATGAGCAGTTCTTC.

About this clone: Sequence at one end of the junction differs from germline and may be a read error. V is TRBV13 and J is TRBJ2-7; TRBD2 matches at 14 bases. Germline V gene lookup returns CDR1 PRHDT and CDR2 FYEKMQ (reference sequence). The CDR3 is made up of 17 amino acids. Here the CDR3 DNA reads TGTGCCAGCAGCGATGGACTAGCGGGAGGTTCCTCCCACGAGCAGTACTTC. Protein sequence: CASSDGLAGGSSHEQYF.

The chain combines TRBV4-2 with TRBJ2-4; 9 bases are a match to TRBD2. The CDR3 consists of 16 residues. Germline CDR1 is LGHNA and CDR2 is YNFKEQ. V trimming: 4 bases; J trimming: 1 base; junction bases outside the gene matches: 5. The chain's CDR3 is CASSLVGTSAKNIQYF. DNA of the CDR3: TGTGCCAGCAGCCTTGTCGGGACTAGCGCCAAAAACATTCAGTACTTC.

The DNA of the CDR3 is TGTGCCACCAGCAGAGCCCTAGCGGGAGTGCAGTTCTTC. It is translated as CATSRALAGVQFF. The chain joins TRBV15 to TRBJ2-1, with 10 nucleotides matching TRBD2. With V trimmed by 1 base and J by 12 bases, 3 bases remained unmatched. CDR3 length: 13 residues. Germline CDR1 LNHNV, CDR2 YYDKDF (reference sequence).

This chain connects TRBV11-2 to TRBJ1-4, with TRBD1 identical over 7 bases. The junction had 8 bases not matched to a gene; V was cut back by 8 bases and J by 2 bases. The CDR3 sequence is 15 residues long. Germline V gene lookup returns CDR1 SGHAT and CDR2 FQNNGV. CDR3 sequence: CASRNAGGTNEKLFF. The CDR3 DNA sequence: TGTGCCAGCCGTAACGCAGGGGGGACTAATGAAAAACTGTTTTTT.

V is TRBV18 and J is TRBJ1-2; 7 bases line up with TRBD1. This CDR3 has 13 residues. Unmatched junction bases numbered 1, after V lost 3 bases and J lost 3 bases. From germline, CDR1 is KGHSH and CDR2 LQKENI. The CDR3 loop is CASSPDRYYGYTF. The CDR3 coding sequence is TGTGCCAGCTCACCGGACAGGTACTATGGCTACACCTTC.

In DNA, the CDR3 is TGTGCCAGCAGCCCGAATCCTGGGACAGGGAGCTCCTACGAGCAGTACTTC. It specifies CASSPNPGTGSSYEQYF. The V gene is TRBV5-5, the J gene TRBJ2-7; 9 positions match TRBD1. Trimming took 4 bases from V and 0 from J; bases not matched to a gene: 11. The CDR3 sequence is 17 residues long. Germline CDR1 and CDR2: SGHKS and YYEKEE (reference sequence).

V and J are TRBV2 and TRBJ1-1; TRBD1 is a possible D gene (6 bases). V lost 6 bases and J 13 bases, leaving 21 bases between the germline ends. The CDR3 runs to 13 residues. Germline V gives CDR1 SNHLY, CDR2 FYNNEI. In DNA, the CDR3 is TGTGCCAGCAGGTCCTCGTTTGGGGGGGCTGGTTTCTTT. It translates to CASRSSFGGAGFF.

The chain carries TRBV5-1 and TRBJ1-2; a weak D match, TRBD1 (5 bases). The CDR3 loop spans 15 amino acids. The germline gives CDR1 SGHRS, CDR2 YFSETQ. V was clipped by 3 bases and J by 6 bases, with 18 bases between them. CDR3 loop: CASSSRPQGGDGYTF. The CDR3, as DNA: TGCGCCAGCAGCTCCCGCCCGCAGGGAGGCGATGGCTACACCTTC.

V is TRBV28 and J is TRBJ2-5, with 8 positions matching TRBD1. This CDR3 is 15 amino acids long. CDR1 and CDR2 from the germline V gene are MDHEN and SYDVKM. The ends lost 6 bases at V and 4 bases at J; junction bases unmatched: 10. CDR3 loop: CASRGQGLWGETQYF. In nucleotides, the CDR3 is TGTGCCAGCAGAGGACAGGGACTCTGGGGAGAGACCCAGTACTTC.

The genes are TRBV9 and TRBJ2-1; TRBD2 might be the D (5 bases). V was shortened by 4 bases and J by 5 bases, with 16 bases between the two germline ends. This CDR3 spans 15 amino acids. Per the germline V gene, CDR1 is SGDLS and CDR2 is YYNGEE. Written as DNA, the CDR3 is TGTGCCAGCAGCTCCAGACCAGGAGGTAACAATGAGCAGTTCTTC. Amino acids: CASSSRPGGNNEQFF.

The gene calls are TRBV28 and TRBJ2-5; 10 nucleotides agree with TRBD2. CDR3 length equals 16 residues. Germline V gene sequence: CDR1 MDHEN, CDR2 SYDVKM. V trimming: 5 bases; J trimming: 1 base; junction bases outside the gene matches: 7. The CDR3 sequence is CASSHRLAGSQETQYF. Here the CDR3 DNA reads TGTGCCAGCAGTCACCGACTAGCGGGCAGCCAAGAGACCCAGTACTTC.

The rearrangement links TRBV5-1 to TRBJ1-1; D call uncertain. The CDR3 runs to 15 residues. Germline lookup yields CDR1 SGHRS and CDR2 YFSETQ. V dropped 0 bases and J dropped 0 bases, with 9 bases sitting between them. CDR3 amino acids: CASSLDMGMNTEAFF. CDR3 coding DNA: TGCGCCAGCAGCTTGGACATGGGTATGAACACTGAAGCTTTCTTT.

The CDR3: CASTTSGIDEQFF. The CDR3 bases are TGTGCCAGCACGACTAGCGGGATTGATGAGCAGTTCTTC. The gene calls are TRBV27 and TRBJ2-1, with 11 bases aligning to TRBD2. After removal of 7 bases from V and 8 bases from J, the junction contained 4 bases not matched to a gene. This CDR3 region has 13 residues. The germline V gene has CDR1 MNHEY and CDR2 SMNVEV (reference sequence).

This rearrangement joins TRBV5-6 to TRBJ2-5; no definite D call. CDR1 is SGHDT and CDR2 is YYEEEE in the germline V gene. The V gene lost 3 bases and the J gene lost 10 bases, with 13 bases spanning the gap. The CDR3 is 12 residues long. The chain's CDR3 is CASSSPGSDQYF. The DNA for the CDR3 is TGTGCCAGCAGCTCACCCGGCAGTGACCAGTACTTC.

This rearrangement joins TRBV25-1 to TRBJ2-1, with 8 bases fitting TRBD1. The germline V gene encodes CDR1 MGHDK and CDR2 SYGVNS. The V and J ends lost 5 bases and 5 bases, in that order; junction bases with no gene match: 5. This CDR3 is 14 amino acids long. The CDR3 DNA follows: TGTGCCAGCAGTAACCCGGGACAGGACAATGAGCAGTTCTTC. As protein: CASSNPGQDNEQFF.

The rearrangement links TRBV9 to TRBJ2-7; a weak D match, TRBD1 (5 bases). V lost 0 bases, J lost 3 bases, and 16 bases lay in between. The germline gives CDR1 SGDLS, CDR2 YYNGEE. The length of the CDR3 is 16 residues. For the CDR3, the DNA is TGTGCCAGCAGCGTAGGGGTCTCAACAGGAGACTACGAGCAGTACTTC. This gives the protein CASSVGVSTGDYEQYF. Full variable domain (rest looked up from reference TRBV9 and TRBJ2-7): DSGVTQTPKHLITATGQRVTLRCSPRSGDLSVYWYQQSLDQGLQFLIQYYNGEERAKGNILERFSAQQFPDLHSELNLSSLELGDSALYFCASSVGVSTGDYEQYFGPGTRLTVT.